This record looks at one T cell receptor (beta chain) sequence and its context. Antigen specificity is unknown. The rectum was sampled with one to two pinch biopsies at colonoscopy. These data originate in a study of pediatric ulcerative colitis. Findings and limits, study-wide: In rectum, acute severe colitis had expanded clones and less diversity.

The germline V and J ends were trimmed by 6 bases and 0 bases, with 4 bases remaining between them. The V gene's germline CDR1 is MNHNY and CDR2 SVGAGI (reference sequence). The CDR3 totals 12 residues. Method: immunoSEQ multiplex PCR; TCRdb's copy keeps in-frame clones and lacks some. The table includes approximately 40,000 clones, around three quarters detected once. The chain is built from TRBV6-6 and TRBJ2-3; unclear D gene. The origin of this receptor is a boy between 5 and 17 years old with moderate ulcerative colitis. Input material: gut tissue. CDR3 region: CASRPSTDTQYF. The CDR3 coding sequence is TGTGCCAGCAGGCCTAGCACAGATACGCAGTATTTT.